One and the same sample provided the 8 T cell receptor beta chains below, sequenced in a study of Graves' ophthalmopathy and Graves' hyperthyroidism. RNA transcripts yielded amplified TCR beta CDR3 regions. First-round RT-PCR employed HTBI primers, with a second-round multiplex PCR after it. MiXCR, run by TCRdb on the multiplex PCR reads, gives a single entry per CDR3 protein. Of over a million distinct CDR3 sequences listed, 36% are singletons. The sequencing sample was made of peripheral blood or thyroid tissue (not recorded which). The receptor set was obtained from an adult man with Graves' hyperthyroidism.

V gene TRBV20-1 combines with J gene TRBJ1-4; D uncertain. The CDR3 is 13 residues long. V was trimmed by 7 bases and J by 0 bases, leaving 9 bases between them. Germline CDR1 DFQATT, CDR2 SNEGSKA (reference sequence). The CDR3 region is CSGRLTTNEKLFF. The CDR3 bases are TGCAGTGGGAGATTGACAACTAATGAAAAACTGTTTTTT.

This clonotype has a count of ten or more. The chain has TRBV2 and TRBJ2-7, with D perhaps given as TRBD1 or TRBD2 (5 bases each). In germline, CDR1 is SNHLY, CDR2 FYNNEI. The CDR3 runs 14 residues. Trimming pared 2 bases from V and 3 bases from J, leaving 11 bases between. The CDR3 protein is CASSELGEDYEQYF. The CDR3 DNA is TGTGCCAGCAGTGAACTGGGGGAAGACTACGAGCAGTACTTC.

This rearrangement joins TRBV10-3 to TRBJ2-6; D unclear. V lost 4 bases, J lost 4 bases, and 14 bases lay in between. Germline values: CDR1 ENHRY, CDR2 SYGVKD. This CDR3 has 16 residues. CDR3 in amino acids: CAISVVDRQGANVLTF. CDR3 DNA: TGTGCCATCAGTGTTGTTGACCGTCAGGGGGCCAACGTCCTGACTTTC.

The chain couples TRBV29-1 to TRBJ1-1; 11 bases are shared with TRBD1. Per the germline V gene, CDR1 is SQVTM and CDR2 is ANQGSEA. There are 15 residues in the CDR3. Trimming removed 8 bases from V and 4 bases from J; junction bases left unmatched: 12. As DNA, the CDR3 is TGCAGCCCCTCCGGGACAGGGGGGATGGGCACTGAAGCTTTCTTT. Translation: CSPSGTGGMGTEAFF. Full variable domain (rest looked up from reference TRBV29-1 and TRBJ1-1): SAVISQKPSRDICQRGTSLTIQCQVDSQVTMMFWYRQQPGQSLTLIATANQGSEATYESGFVIDKFPISRPNLTFSTLTVSNMSPEDSSIYLCSPSGTGGMGTEAFFGQGTRLTVV.

In the case of this clonotype: A read error may account for a junction end that differs from germline. CDR3 in amino acids: CASSWGAGGSCEQYF. CDR3 DNA sequence: TGTGCCAGTAGTTGGGGCGCAGGAGGATCCTGCGAGCAGTACTTC. The chain links TRBV19 to TRBJ2-7; D is tentatively TRBD1 or TRBD2 (5 bases each). Germline V CDR1 and CDR2: LNHDA, SQIVND (reference sequence). CDR3 length equals 15 residues.

This clonotype was counted many times. The CDR3 bases are TGCAGTGCTAGAGAAGGCTCGGGGGGCGGCTACGAGCAGTACTTC. This sequence encodes CSAREGSGGGYEQYF. This chain uses TRBV20-1 with TRBJ2-7; D perhaps matches TRBD2 (7 bases). CDR1 is DFQATT and CDR2 is SNEGSKA in the germline V gene (reference sequence). V was trimmed by 0 bases and J by 3 bases, leaving 15 bases between them. The CDR3 extends over 15 amino acids.

This clonotype came up many times. The J gene is TRBJ1-2, the V gene TRBV5-1; TRBD1 agrees at 9 bases. V was clipped by 4 bases and J by 4 bases; unmatched bases: 14. Germline CDR1 reads SGHRS; CDR2 reads YFSETQ. The CDR3 is 17 amino acids. DNA for the CDR3: TGCGCCAGCAGCCGTCTCCCGGGACAGGGAGTGAGCTATGGCTACACCTTC. The encoded protein is CASSRLPGQGVSYGYTF.

V usage is TRBV29-1 and J usage is TRBJ2-1, with D possibly being TRBD1 (6 bases). There are 13 residues in the CDR3. Germline values: CDR1 SQVTM, CDR2 ANQGSEA. The V gene lost 8 bases and the J gene lost 0 bases, with 11 bases spanning the gap. The CDR3 spells CSLDRSSYNEQFF. CDR3 bases: TGCAGCCTAGACAGGAGCTCCTACAATGAGCAGTTCTTC.